Listed below are T cell receptor beta chains from one sample, sequenced in a study of blood T cell repertoires in COVID-19. Here immunoSEQ multiplex PCR was the method, and the copy in TCRdb shows in-frame clones only, minus some. The table lists some 110,000 clones, approximately 84% of them singletons. Sample: peripheral blood. The source of these receptors is a woman aged 55 to 70 with acute or convalescent COVID-19. CDR3s include the opening cysteine and the closing phenylalanine or tryptophan. D genes are given only for firm matches. Only some rows state a clone size, as once, few, many or a class for expanded clones.

TRBJ2-1 TRBV18 TRBD1 NA TGTGCCAGCTCACTAGGGACAGGGGGCGCGGACAATGAGCAGTTCTTC CASSLGTGGADNEQFF
TRBJ1-2 TRBV10-3 TRBD1 NA TGTGCCATCAGGGCCTGGGACAGAGCTTACACCTTC CAIRAWDRAYTF
TRBJ2-3 TRBV5-4 TRBD2 NA TGTGCCAGCAGCGGCACTAGCGGGAGGGCCTCAGATACGCAGTATTTT CASSGTSGRASDTQYF
TRBJ1-1 TRBV9 TRBD1 NA TGTGCCAGCAGCTCAGGACAGGCCCTGAACACTGAAGCTTTCTTT CASSSGQALNTEAFF
TRBJ2-3 TRBV12-5 NA NA TGTGCTAGTTATTCGCAGGGGACAAGCACAGATACGCAGTATTTT CASYSQGTSTDTQYF
TRBJ1-4 TRBV11-2 TRBD1 NA TGTGCCAGCAGCACCCAGGGGGCGTTCGGTGAAAAACTGTTTTTT CASSTQGAFGEKLFF
TRBJ1-4 TRBV19 TRBD1 NA TGTGCCAGTAGTTTACCGGGACAGGGCCAAAAACTGTTTTTT CASSLPGQGQKLFF
TRBJ2-1 TRBV6-5 TRBD2 NA TGTGCCAGCAGTTATCAGACTAGCGGGGGTTTTGAGCAGTTCTTC CASSYQTSGGFEQFF
TRBJ2-1 TRBV15 NA NA TGTGCCACCAGCACCCCTCTTGGGACTCCCCACTACAATGAGCAGTTCTTC CATSTPLGTPHYNEQFF
TRBJ1-6 TRBV5-1 NA NA TGCGCCAGCAGCTTTGGGAGCGATTCACCCCTCCACTTT CASSFGSDSPLHF
TRBJ1-2 TRBV18 NA NA TGTGCCAGCTCACCGGACAGTAACTATGGCTACACCTTC CASSPDSNYGYTF
TRBJ2-1 TRBV15 TRBD1 NA TGTGCCACCAGCAGAGCGGGACAGGGTAATGAGCAGTTCTTC CATSRAGQGNEQFF
TRBJ2-2 TRBV11-2 NA NA TGTGCCAGCAGCTTAAACCCCACTAGGGGGGGGGCCGGGGAGCTGTTTTTT CASSLNPTRGGAGELFF
TRBJ2-1 TRBV23-1 NA NA TGCGCCAGCAGTCGGGCCAGGGCCTCCTACAATGAGCAGTTCTTC CASSRARASYNEQFF
TRBJ2-3 TRBV4-2 TRBD2 once TGTGCCAGCAGCCAAGACCTCCGACTAGCGGGAAGCACAGATACGCAGTATTTT CASSQDLRLAGSTDTQYF
TRBJ2-3 TRBV7-9 TRBD2 NA TGTGCCAGCAGCTTATCGCGGGAGGGCACAGATACGCAGTATTTT CASSLSREGTDTQYF
TRBJ2-2 TRBV2 TRBD2 few TGTGCCAGCATTCGACTAGCGGGAGCCAACACCGGGGAGCTGTTTTTT CASIRLAGANTGELFF
TRBJ1-2 TRBV7-8 NA NA TGTGCCAGCAGCTCTCAAAATTTACTAGTCCCGGGTGGCTACACCTTC CASSSQNLLVPGGYTF
TRBJ2-6 TRBV29-1 TRBD2 few TGCAGCGTTGAAGCCGCACCGGGACTAGCGGGTCCCTCTGGGGCCAACGTCCTGACTTTC CSVEAAPGLAGPSGANVLTF
TRBJ2-3 TRBV11-2 TRBD1 NA TGTGCCAGCAGCTTGGACAGGGTAACAGATACGCAGTATTTT CASSLDRVTDTQYF
TRBJ2-3 TRBV15 NA NA TGTGCCACCAGCAGAGAGGCGGTCGGGGTAGATACGCAGTATTTT CATSREAVGVDTQYF
TRBJ2-4 TRBV12-3/TRBV12-4 TRBD2 few TGTGCCAGCAGTTTGTTCGGCGGGAGGGCCCAGTACTTC CASSLFGGRAQYF
TRBJ2-7 TRBV5-4 TRBD1 NA TGTGCCAGCAGCATTAGGACAGGGGGTCGCTACGAGCAGTACTTC CASSIRTGGRYEQYF
TRBJ1-2 TRBV5-1 NA NA TGCGCCAGCAGCGCCAAAAGCCGGGACCCCGGAGGGTATGGCTACACCTTC CASSAKSRDPGGYGYTF
TRBJ2-5 TRBV19 NA NA TGTGCCAGTAGTAACCGCGGGACAGCCCAAGAGACCCAGTACTTC CASSNRGTAQETQYF
TRBJ2-5 TRBV19 TRBD1 NA TGTGCCAGTAGTATGGGACAGGGGGCGGTGGAGACCCAGTACTTC CASSMGQGAVETQYF
TRBJ2-7 TRBV7-6 TRBD2 NA TGTGCCAGCAGCGTAGGGACTAGCGGGCAGTACTTC CASSVGTSGQYF
TRBJ2-1 TRBV24-1 NA NA TGTGCCACCAGTGATTCCCTTAGTGAGCAGTTCTTC CATSDSLSEQFF
TRBJ1-2 TRBV28 NA NA TGTGCCAGCAGTTTTGGACAGCACTATGGCTACACCTTC CASSFGQHYGYTF
TRBJ1-2 TRBV19 TRBD1 NA TGTGCCAGTATTAGGACAGGGAGAAGCGGCTACACCTTC CASIRTGRSGYTF
TRBJ2-1 TRBV7-3 NA NA TGTGCCAGCAGCTTAAGGTCTCTTCAAGGGGGACACAATGAGCAGTTCTTC CASSLRSLQGGHNEQFF
TRBJ2-5 TRBV19 TRBD2 NA TGTGCCAGTAGGGCTCATGATGGCGGGGGAGAGACCCAGTACTTC CASRAHDGGGETQYF
TRBJ2-7 TRBV6-5 TRBD1 NA TGTGCCAGCAGTTACGGGACAGGCACCTACGAGCAGTACTTC CASSYGTGTYEQYF
TRBJ2-7 TRBV18 TRBD1 NA TGTGCCAGCTTTATCTCCCGGACAGGGGGGGCCTACGAGCAGTACTTC CASFISRTGGAYEQYF
TRBJ2-1 TRBV5-8 TRBD2 NA TGTGCCAGCAGCTCCGGAGGACTAGCGGGAGTATATGAGCAGTTCTTC CASSSGGLAGVYEQFF
TRBJ2-3 TRBV19 TRBD2 NA TGTGCCAGTAGTCTTAGCGGGAGAATCACAGATACGCAGTATTTT CASSLSGRITDTQYF
TRBJ1-2 TRBV6-6 TRBD1 NA TGTGCCAGCAGTTACTCGGGGACAGGGGGCGGGTATGGCTACACCTTC CASSYSGTGGGYGYTF
TRBJ2-7 TRBV5-1 TRBD2 NA TGCGCCAGCAGCCTGGACCCTTCCAGACTAGCGGGCAGCTCCTACGAGCAGTACTTC CASSLDPSRLAGSSYEQYF
TRBJ1-3 TRBV5-1 TRBD1 NA TGCGCCAGCAGCTTGGAGACAGGGACGAGCTCTGGAAACACCATATATTTT CASSLETGTSSGNTIYF
TRBJ1-5 TRBV28 TRBD1 NA TGTGCCAGCAGGACAGGGGGTACTCAGCCCCAGCATTTT CASRTGGTQPQHF
TRBJ2-3 TRBV19 TRBD2 NA TGTGCCAGTAGCAGAAGCGGGAGGACAACAGATACGCAGTATTTT CASSRSGRTTDTQYF
TRBJ2-7 TRBV11-3 NA NA TGTGCCAGCAGCTTAGGCCCAGGGGGGTACGAGCAGTACTTC CASSLGPGGYEQYF
TRBJ1-5 TRBV28 NA NA TGTGCCAGCTCAGCGGCGGGCCAGGACCGCCGGCCCCAGCATTTT CASSAAGQDRRPQHF
TRBJ1-2 TRBV2 TRBD1 NA TGTGCCAGCACCGAAATCGGACAGGGGGATGGCTACACCTTC CASTEIGQGDGYTF
TRBJ1-1 TRBV19 NA NA TGTGCCAGTAGTATCCAGGGATCTAACACTGAAGCTTTCTTT CASSIQGSNTEAFF
TRBJ1-2 TRBV5-4 NA NA TGTGCCAGCAGCTTGGATCAGGGGATCCATGGCTACACCTTC CASSLDQGIHGYTF
TRBJ1-2 TRBV5-1 NA NA TGCGCCAGCAGCATACCGACAGGAAACTATGGCTACACCTTC CASSIPTGNYGYTF
TRBJ1-5 TRBV9 TRBD1 once TGTGCCAGCAGCGGACAGGGTCGGGCTCAGCCCCAGCATTTT CASSGQGRAQPQHF
TRBJ1-2 TRBV3-1/TRBV3-2 NA once TGTGCCAGCAGCCAGGCCTACGGCCAGGGAACTTGGGGCTACACCTTC CASSQAYGQGTWGYTF
TRBJ1-2 TRBV27 NA NA TGTGCCAGCAGTTTAGGGGGCGCGTTATCTAACTATGGCTACACCTTC CASSLGGALSNYGYTF
TRBJ1-2 TRBV2 NA NA TGTGCCAGCAGTCCATTTCGAAACGACAGGACGTCAGGCTACACCTTC CASSPFRNDRTSGYTF
TRBJ1-6 TRBV5-1 TRBD1 NA TGCGCCAGCAGCTTAATCACGGGGACAGGGAATTCACCCCTCCACTTT CASSLITGTGNSPLHF
TRBJ2-5 TRBV27 TRBD1 NA TGTGCCAGCAGTTTAAGGGGGCCAGGCCAAGAGACCCAGTACTTC CASSLRGPGQETQYF
TRBJ1-4 TRBV2 NA NA TGTGCCAGCAGTGAAGCGCCGGGGGGAGCTAATGAAAAACTGTTTTTT CASSEAPGGANEKLFF
TRBJ2-1 TRBV5-4 TRBD2 NA TGTGCCAGCAGCTTAGTCGCGGGAGGGCCGAGTGAGCAGTTCTTC CASSLVAGGPSEQFF
TRBJ1-4 TRBV3-1/TRBV3-2 NA NA TGTGCCAGCAGCCAAGCTGATGAAAAACTGTTTTTT CASSQADEKLFF
TRBJ1-2 TRBV5-1 TRBD1 few TGCGCCAGCAGCTTGGGGCAGGGGGTTTATGGCTACACCTTC CASSLGQGVYGYTF
TRBJ2-7 TRBV30 TRBD2 NA TGTGCCTGGAGTGAGGGACTACAATACGAGCAGTACTTC CAWSEGLQYEQYF
TRBJ1-4 TRBV2 NA once TGTGCCACCATCCGGAACATCCCCGGGGAAAAACTGTTTTTT CATIRNIPGEKLFF
TRBJ2-7 TRBV5-5 TRBD1 NA TGTGCCAGCAGCCAACAGGGGACACCGTCATACGAGCAGTACTTC CASSQQGTPSYEQYF